Listed here are 21 T cell receptor beta chains from one sample, sequenced in a study of patients and donors after allogeneic stem cell transplantation. TCRdb reanalysed the RT-PCR reads using MiXCR and keeps one entry per CDR3 protein. Of roughly 940,000 distinct CDR3 sequences listed, approximately 18% were seen once; the top ten hold 5% to 6.5%. The sequenced material came from blood, either unsorted or a sorted T cell fraction (not recorded which). These receptors all come from a human donor who was either an allogeneic HSCT recipient or a stem cell or donor lymphocyte infusion donor (not recorded which). It is not recorded whose cells these are; they may come from a transplant donor.

This chain connects TRBV7-9 to TRBJ1-4; weak D call: TRBD1 (5 bases). CDR1 SEHNR and CDR2 FQNEAQ come from the germline V gene (reference sequence). CDR3 length: 15 residues. Between the trimmed V and J ends, which lost 5 bases and 4 bases, there was a span of 14 bases. The CDR3 region has the DNA TGTGCCAGCAGCGGAACCGGGACGGTTAATGAAAAACTGTTTTTT. It is translated as CASSGTGTVNEKLFF. The entire variable domain, with the rest obtained from reference TRBV7-9 and TRBJ1-4, is as follows: DTGVSQNPRHKITKRGQNVTFRCDPISEHNRLYWYRQTLGQGPEFLTYFQNEAQLEKSRLLSDRFSAERPKGSFSTLEIQRTEQGDSAMYLCASSGTGTVNEKLFFGSGTQLSVL.

This clonotype was detected only a few times. The chain couples TRBV7-8 to TRBJ2-2; D might be TRBD2 (5 bases). Germline CDR1 SGHVS, CDR2 FQNEAQ. Trimming removed 0 bases from V and 1 base from J, with 15 bases in between. The CDR3 spans 18 residues. The CDR3 sequence is CASSLAPPWERNTGELFF. The CDR3, as DNA: TGTGCCAGCAGCTTAGCCCCACCCTGGGAGAGGAACACCGGGGAGCTGTTTTTT.

DNA of the CDR3: TGCGCCAGCAGCTTAAAACAGAACACCGGGGAGCTGTTTTTT. Translating it yields CASSLKQNTGELFF. J is TRBJ2-2 and V is TRBV5-1; the D is unclear. CDR1 and CDR2 from the germline V gene are SGHRS and YFSETQ. V was pared by 2 bases and J by 1 base, with 6 bases between. This CDR3 contains 14 residues.

The chain's CDR3 is CASRKVGNTGELFF. CDR3 nucleotide sequence: TGTGCCAGCAGAAAAGTGGGTAACACCGGGGAGCTGTTTTTT. The J gene is TRBJ2-2, the V gene TRBV12-3 or TRBV12-4; D gene unclear. The CDR3 spans 14 residues. Trimming took 6 bases from V and 2 from J, leaving 10 bases between them.

This clonotype turned up a few times. The chain links TRBV20-1 to TRBJ2-3; D might be TRBD1 or TRBD2, each matching 5 bases. This CDR3 contains 15 residues. Trimming cost V 0 bases and J 1 base, with 11 bases left between them. Per the germline V gene, CDR1 is DFQATT and CDR2 is SNEGSKA (reference sequence). The CDR3 nucleotides are TGCAGTGCTAGAGATTGGGGACGGGGCACAGATACGCAGTATTTT. Encoded protein: CSARDWGRGTDTQYF.

The gene calls are TRBV27 and TRBJ2-2; D ambiguous. Germline-derived CDR1 and CDR2 are MNHEY and SMNVEV (reference sequence). V dropped 2 bases and J dropped 6 bases, with 16 bases sitting between them. The CDR3 has 16 amino acids. Here the CDR3 reads CASSLGEPRRAGELFF. In DNA, the CDR3 is TGTGCCAGCAGTTTAGGGGAACCACGGCGTGCCGGGGAGCTGTTTTTT.

The chain employs TRBV5-5 and TRBJ2-3; 7 positions agree with TRBD2. The CDR3 is 15 residues long. Per the germline V gene, CDR1 is SGHKS and CDR2 is YYEKEE (reference sequence). J lost 5 bases, V lost 4 bases, and 10 bases had no gene match. The DNA for the CDR3 is TGTGCCAGCAGCCTGGGGGGGTGGGAGTTAGATACGCAGTATTTT. Protein sequence: CASSLGGWELDTQYF.

This chain uses TRBV9 with TRBJ1-4, with 8 bases aligning to TRBD1. The CDR3 loop spans 14 amino acids. V dropped 2 bases and J dropped 7; count of bases not matched to a gene: 4. Germline V gene lookup returns CDR1 SGDLS and CDR2 YYNGEE. CDR3 residues: CASSVAGGLEKLFF. The DNA for the CDR3 is TGTGCCAGCAGCGTGGCAGGGGGCCTTGAAAAACTGTTTTTT.

This clonotype was seen only a few times. A junction end diverges from the germline sequence, so it may reflect a read error. The chain joins TRBV20-1 to TRBJ2-2; 8 bases line up with TRBD1. The CDR3 is 14 amino acids. Germline V gene data show CDR1 as DFQATT and CDR2 as SNEGSKA (reference sequence). Written as DNA, the CDR3 is TGCAGTGCTCCGAGACAGGGGATCCCCGGGGAGCCGTTTTTT. This codes for CSAPRQGIPGEPFF.

This chain joins TRBV5-1 and TRBJ2-7; TRBD2 matches at 14 bases. Trimming took 1 base from V and 2 from J; bases not matched to a gene: 2. CDR1 and CDR2 from the germline V gene are SGHRS and YFSETQ. The CDR3 contains 16 residues. Here the CDR3 DNA reads TGCGCCAGCAGCTTGATGACTAGCGGGGGGGCCTACGAGCAGTACTTC. Its translation is CASSLMTSGGAYEQYF.

The rearrangement uses TRBV12-3 or TRBV12-4 and TRBJ2-5; 9 nucleotides align to TRBD1. There are 16 residues in the CDR3. Unmatched junction bases numbered 5, after V lost 1 base and J lost 2 bases. The CDR3 bases are TGTGCCAGCAGTTTAGTTGGGGACAGGGATCAAGAGACCCAGTACTTC. Translating gives CASSLVGDRDQETQYF.

This clonotype was detected a few times. The chain couples TRBV5-1 to TRBJ1-2; D call uncertain. The length of the CDR3 is 13 residues. Trimming shortened V by 0 bases and J by 7 bases, and 10 bases separated the two germline ends. CDR1 SGHRS and CDR2 YFSETQ come from the germline V gene. CDR3 sequence reads: CASSLGQAGGYTF. CDR3 in DNA: TGCGCCAGCAGCTTGGGGCAGGCCGGTGGCTACACCTTC. Full variable domain (remainder filled in from reference TRBV5-1 and TRBJ1-2): KAGVTQTPRYLIKTRGQQVTLSCSPISGHRSVSWYQQTPGQGLQFLFEYFSETQRNKGNFPGRFSGRQFSNSRSEMNVSTLELGDSALYLCASSLGQAGGYTFGSGTRLTVV.

This rearrangement joins TRBV20-1 to TRBJ2-1; perhaps TRBD2 as D (7 bases). V lost 6 bases and J 4 bases, leaving 22 bases between the germline ends. This CDR3 is built from 16 residues. Germline V lookup: CDR1 DFQATT, CDR2 SNEGSKA (reference sequence). CDR3: CSALLTGRGAYNEQFF. As DNA, the CDR3 is TGCAGTGCCCTACTGACGGGACGGGGGGCATACAATGAGCAGTTCTTC.

This chain connects TRBV24-1 to TRBJ2-1; the match to TRBD2 covers 9 bases. The CDR3 spans 13 residues. Germline V lookup: CDR1 KGHDR, CDR2 SFDVKD. V dropped 7 bases and J dropped 10; count of bases not matched to a gene: 7. This chain's CDR3 is CATRLAGREEQFF. CDR3 sequence (DNA): TGTGCCACCAGACTAGCGGGCAGGGAGGAGCAGTTCTTC.

Worth noting for this clonotype: The junction and the germline gene differ at one end; a read error may be behind it. The V call is TRBV7-7, the J call TRBJ2-5; D is perhaps TRBD2 (5 bases). From germline, CDR1 is SSHAT and CDR2 FNYEAQ (reference sequence). This CDR3 spans 14 amino acids. In nucleotides, the CDR3 is TGTGCTAGCAGCTCGGACTGGCCTCAAGAGACCCAGTACTTC. Its protein product is CASSSDWPQETQYF.

The chain links TRBV7-3 to TRBJ2-2; D possibly uses TRBD1 or TRBD2 (5 bases each). This CDR3 has 16 amino acids. Germline V gene lookup returns CDR1 SGHTA and CDR2 FQGTGA. V was pared by 5 bases and J by 3 bases, with 16 bases between. Here the CDR3 reads CASSPRGETDTGELFF. The CDR3 coding sequence is TGTGCCAGCAGCCCTCGGGGCGAGACGGACACCGGGGAGCTGTTTTTT. The full variable domain, rest sourced from reference TRBV7-3 and TRBJ2-2, is GAGVSQTPSNKVTEKGKYVELRCDPISGHTALYWYRQSLGQGPEFLIYFQGTGAADDSGLPNDRFFAVRPEGSVSTLKIQRTERGDSAVYLCASSPRGETDTGELFFGEGSRLTVL.

Many counts were recorded for this clonotype. The chain uses TRBV27 and TRBJ2-3, with 8 nucleotides matching TRBD2. CDR3 length: 15 amino acids. Germline V gene lookup returns CDR1 MNHEY and CDR2 SMNVEV (reference sequence). With 2 bases clipped from V and 6 bases from J, the junction kept 7 bases outside the gene matches. CDR3 sequence reads: CASSLTAGVADTQYF. The CDR3 bases are TGTGCCAGCAGTTTAACAGCGGGAGTTGCGGATACGCAGTATTTT.

At least ten counts were recorded for this clonotype. The CDR3 here is CSVEGVFTGELFF. The CDR3 bases are TGCAGCGTTGAAGGGGTCTTCACCGGGGAGCTGTTTTTT. The V call is TRBV29-1, the J call TRBJ2-2, with D uncertain. The V end was cut by 1 base, the J end by 4 bases, with 7 bases between. Germline V CDR1 and CDR2: SQVTM, ANQGSEA. The CDR3 covers 13 residues.

This clonotype was observed a few times. This chain joins TRBV6-1 and TRBJ2-3; 7 positions match TRBD2. In germline, CDR1 is MNHNS, CDR2 SASEGT. This CDR3 contains 15 residues. Trimming took 6 bases from V and 5 from J; bases not matched to a gene: 11. CDR3 DNA: TGTGCCAGCAGGAAGTGGCGGGAGAAGGGAGATACGCAGTATTTT. Amino acid sequence: CASRKWREKGDTQYF.

This chain joins TRBV5-1 and TRBJ2-2; 11 bases are shared with TRBD2. The CDR3 runs to 16 residues. The V gene end was trimmed by 4 bases and the J gene end by 4 bases; junction bases not matched to a gene: 6. Germline CDR1 SGHRS, CDR2 YFSETQ. The CDR3 here is CASSPGLAAPTGELFF. The CDR3, as DNA: TGCGCCAGCAGCCCGGGACTAGCGGCCCCCACCGGGGAGCTGTTTTTT.

The rearrangement uses TRBV4-3 and TRBJ2-2; 8 positions agree with TRBD2. The CDR3 extends over 16 amino acids. CDR1 and CDR2 from the germline V gene are LGHNA and YSLEER. V trimming: 1 base; J trimming: 7 bases; junction bases outside the gene matches: 8. CDR3 region: CASSQVAGLDIGELFF. In nucleotides, the CDR3 is TGCGCCAGCAGCCAAGTTGCGGGACTAGACATCGGGGAGCTGTTTTTT.